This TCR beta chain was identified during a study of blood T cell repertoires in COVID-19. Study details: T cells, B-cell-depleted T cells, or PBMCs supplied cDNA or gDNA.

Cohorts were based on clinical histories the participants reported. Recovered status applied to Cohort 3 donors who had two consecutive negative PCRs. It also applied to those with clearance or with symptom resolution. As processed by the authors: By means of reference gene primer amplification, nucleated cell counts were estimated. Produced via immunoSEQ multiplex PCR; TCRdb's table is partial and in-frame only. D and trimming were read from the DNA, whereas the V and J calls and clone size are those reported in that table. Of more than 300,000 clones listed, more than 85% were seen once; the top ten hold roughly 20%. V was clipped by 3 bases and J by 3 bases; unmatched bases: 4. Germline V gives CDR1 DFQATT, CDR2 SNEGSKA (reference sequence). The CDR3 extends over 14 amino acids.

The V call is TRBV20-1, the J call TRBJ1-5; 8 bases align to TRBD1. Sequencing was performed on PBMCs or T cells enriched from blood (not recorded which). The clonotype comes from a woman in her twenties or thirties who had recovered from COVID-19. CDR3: CSASLDRVNQPQHF. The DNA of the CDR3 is TGCAGTGCTAGTTTGGACAGGGTCAATCAGCCCCAGCATTTT.